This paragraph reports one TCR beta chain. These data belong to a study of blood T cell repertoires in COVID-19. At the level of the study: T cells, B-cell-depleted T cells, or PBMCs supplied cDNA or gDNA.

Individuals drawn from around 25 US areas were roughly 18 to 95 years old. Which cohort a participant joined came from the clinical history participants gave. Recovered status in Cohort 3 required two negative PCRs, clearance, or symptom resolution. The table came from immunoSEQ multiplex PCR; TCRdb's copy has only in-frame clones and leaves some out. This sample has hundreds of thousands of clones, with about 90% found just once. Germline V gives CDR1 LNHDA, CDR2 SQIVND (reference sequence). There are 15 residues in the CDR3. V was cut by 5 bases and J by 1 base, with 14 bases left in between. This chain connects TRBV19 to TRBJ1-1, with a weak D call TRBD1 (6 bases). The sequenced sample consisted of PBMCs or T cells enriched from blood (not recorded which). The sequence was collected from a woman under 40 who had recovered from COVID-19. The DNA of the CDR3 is TGTGCCAGTAGTGTTCTCTTACAGGGGAACACTGAAGCTTTCTTT. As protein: CASSVLLQGNTEAFF.